What follows describes a single TCR beta chain. Its antigen remains unidentified. These data originate in a study of T cells in Graves' hyperthyroidism and ophthalmopathy. TCR beta CDR3 regions were amplified from RNA. HTBI primers were used for first-round RT-PCR of the TCR CDR3. TCRdb called the multiplex PCR reads again in MiXCR, with one record for every CDR3 protein. The sample lists a few hundred thousand distinct CDR3 sequences, 15% to 19% seen once, with roughly 26% in the top ten. The germline V and J ends were trimmed by 4 bases and 3 bases, with 17 bases remaining between them. The CDR3 is 15 residues long. From germline, CDR1 is SGHRS and CDR2 YFSETQ. Study outcomes and limitations: The model anticipated ophthalmopathy a median about 7.1 months pre-onset.

The receptor was isolated from a woman under 30 with Graves' hyperthyroidism that later progressed to Graves' ophthalmopathy. The V gene is TRBV5-1, the J gene TRBJ2-7; D not certain. Sequencing was done on a sample of blood. CDR3 loop: CASSPFVRALYEQYF. In DNA, the CDR3 is TGCGCCAGCAGCCCCTTCGTCCGGGCCCTCTACGAGCAGTACTTC.